This is a list of T cell receptor beta chains from one sample in a study of T cell repertoires in cytomegalovirus infection. Each CDR3 protein is one row after TCRdb ran MiXCR on the reads. The repertoire includes approximately 590,000 distinct CDR3 sequences, around two fifths of them detected once, and around 48% sits in the top ten. No cognate antigen is known for these TCRs. The sequences come from cultured PBMCs, collected from culture after CMV antigen stimulation. These receptors were taken from a human donor in good health (CMV status not recorded). Some clones in this sample may be carry-over from other donors' samples. Each CDR3 is given with its conserved first and last residue. D genes are given only for firm matches. Clone size is not always given. Where it is, it says once, few, many or a class for expanded clones.

abundance	len	d_gene	v_gene	j_gene	CDR3nt	CDR3aa
many	13	NA	TRBV5-1	TRBJ1-1	TGCGCCAGCAGCTTGGCATCGGACACTGAAGCTTTCTTT	CASSLASDTEAFF
many	21	NA	TRBV7-2	TRBJ1-1	TGTGCCAGCAGCCCCCCATTATCGGTCCGACAGGCCAAATTACTGAACACTGAAGCTTTCTTT	CASSPPLSVRQAKLLNTEAFF
few	14	NA	TRBV19	TRBJ1-1	TGTGCCAGTAGTATATGGGGGCAGAACACTGAAGCTTTCTTT	CASSIWGQNTEAFF
NA	10	NA	TRBV7-4	TRBJ2-1	TGTGCCAGCAGCACGAATGAGCAGTTCTTC	CASSTNEQFF
NA	14	NA	TRBV7-8	TRBJ2-5	TGTGCCAGCAGCTTATTGGGGTGGCAAGAGACCCAGTACTTC	CASSLLGWQETQYF
few	14	TRBD2	TRBV7-2	TRBJ2-7	TGTGCCAGCAGCACCCGGACTAGCGGGGACGAGCAGTACTTC	CASSTRTSGDEQYF
few	16	TRBD2	TRBV7-2	TRBJ2-5	TGTGCCAGCAGCTTGGGACTAGCGGGTTACCAAGAGACCCAGTACTTC	CASSLGLAGYQETQYF
few	16	TRBD1	TRBV11-2	TRBJ2-5	TGTGCCAGCAGCTTCGTTTCAGACAGGGGGCGAGAGACCCAGTACTTC	CASSFVSDRGRETQYF
many	14	TRBD2	TRBV7-2	TRBJ2-7	TGTGCCAGCAGCAAATTAGCGGGGGTAAGCGAGCAGTACTTC	CASSKLAGVSEQYF
NA	17	NA	TRBV25-1	TRBJ1-1	TGTGCCAGCAGTGATGCTCCACAGTATTTCATGAACACTGAAGCTTTCTTT	CASSDAPQYFMNTEAFF
NA	14	TRBD1	TRBV11-2	TRBJ1-6	TGTGCCAGCAGCCGAACAGGGGAGAGGTCACCCCTCCACTTT	CASSRTGERSPLHF
once	16	NA	TRBV4-1	TRBJ2-2	TGCGCCAGCAGCCTGCCGGGAGCGAGTCGCACCGGGGAGCTGTTTTTT	CASSLPGASRTGELFF
NA	14	TRBD2	TRBV12-3/TRBV12-4	TRBJ2-5	TGTGCCAGCAGTCTAGCGGGCGGCTGGAAGACCCAGTACTTC	CASSLAGGWKTQYF
NA	13	NA	TRBV7-2	TRBJ1-2	TGTGCCAGCAGCCCCGGGGCAGTCTCTGGCTACACCTTC	CASSPGAVSGYTF
many	14	NA	TRBV7-2	TRBJ1-2	TGTGCCAGCAGCTGGAGGGATCCATGGTCTGGCTACACCTTC	CASSWRDPWSGYTF
few	16	TRBD1	TRBV7-6	TRBJ2-1	TGTGCCAGCAGCCGGGACAGGGCTAGCTCCTACAATGAGCAGTTCTTC	CASSRDRASSYNEQFF
NA	14	TRBD1	TRBV5-1	TRBJ1-1	TGCGCCAGCAGGGACAGGGGTACTTCCACTGAAGCTTTCTTT	CASRDRGTSTEAFF
NA	18	TRBD1	TRBV10-3	TRBJ1-1	TGTGCCATCATACCCTTCCGACAGGGTCTTTGGCATGACACTGAAGCTTTCTTT	CAIIPFRQGLWHDTEAFF
few	14	NA	TRBV27	TRBJ1-5	TGTGCCAGCAGGATCCAGGGATCCAATCAGCCCCAGCATTTT	CASRIQGSNQPQHF
few	17	NA	TRBV7-6	TRBJ1-2	TGTGCCAGCAGCGTACCCCTTTGGGAAGGTCCCAACCATGGCTACACCTTC	CASSVPLWEGPNHGYTF
few	16	NA	TRBV7-9	TRBJ2-7	TGTGCCAGCAGCTGGTTGGGTAGCGAAACTCCCTACGAGCAGTACTTC	CASSWLGSETPYEQYF
NA	16	NA	TRBV7-9	TRBJ2-1	TGTGCCAGCAGCTTAGGGCAGGGCCCTTCCTACAATGAGCAGTTCTTC	CASSLGQGPSYNEQFF
few	15	NA	TRBV7-2	TRBJ1-5	TGTGCCAGCAGCCAAGATCCATTCCAAGATCAGCCCCAGCATTTT	CASSQDPFQDQPQHF
many	12	TRBD1	TRBV7-6	TRBJ2-3	TGTGCCAGCTCACAGGGGTCAGATACGCAGTATTTT	CASSQGSDTQYF
many	14	NA	TRBV7-9	TRBJ2-1	TGTGCCAGCAGCCTCGGTGGGGTTTACAATGAGCAGTTCTTC	CASSLGGVYNEQFF
NA	18	NA	TRBV27	TRBJ2-7	TGTGCCAGCAGCTCTACCACCTACCCGGGACGGATATCCTACGAGCAGTACTTC	CASSSTTYPGRISYEQYF
few	15	TRBD1	TRBV7-8	TRBJ1-1	TGTGCCAGCAGCCTGGACAGGGGGGTTTTCACTGAAGCTTTCTTT	CASSLDRGVFTEAFF
few	16	TRBD2	TRBV28	TRBJ2-3	TGTGCCAGCAGTTTACTAGCGGGGGGCCCCGCAGATACGCAGTATTTT	CASSLLAGGPADTQYF
many	14	TRBD1	TRBV7-2	TRBJ1-1	TGTGCCAGCAGCTCCGGGACAGGGAACACTGAAGCTTTCTTT	CASSSGTGNTEAFF
NA	13	NA	TRBV7-9	TRBJ2-7	TGTGCCAGCAGCTTAGTAGTCGGTGACGAGCAGTACTTC	CASSLVVGDEQYF
once	17	NA	TRBV6-2/TRBV6-3	TRBJ2-2	TGTGCCAGCAGTGAACTGCAAAGCGCTGGGGCCACCGGGGAGCTGTTTTTT	CASSELQSAGATGELFF
NA	14	TRBD1	TRBV7-9	TRBJ1-2	TGTGCCAGCAGCTTCCTGACAGGGGGGTATGGCTACACCTTC	CASSFLTGGYGYTF
NA	16	TRBD2	TRBV27	TRBJ2-3	TGTGCCAGCAGTTTAATGGGACTAGCGGGCACAGATACGCAGTATTTT	CASSLMGLAGTDTQYF
few	17	NA	TRBV28	TRBJ2-2	TGTGCCAGCACCACCGAAACAGGAGCGGCGAACACCGGGGAGCTGTTTTTT	CASTTETGAANTGELFF
few	15	NA	TRBV12-3/TRBV12-4	TRBJ1-1	TGTGCCAGCAGCCGATACCGGACCGCCGGCACTGAAGCTTTCTTT	CASSRYRTAGTEAFF
NA	15	TRBD1	TRBV9	TRBJ2-2	TGTGCCAGCAGCGTAGTGGGGGACAGTGCCGGGGAGCTGTTTTTT	CASSVVGDSAGELFF
few	18	TRBD1	TRBV7-2	TRBJ2-1	TGTGCCAGCAGCTTGAACCGGGACAGGGGGGGCCTTTACAATGAGCAGTTCTTC	CASSLNRDRGGLYNEQFF
NA	14	TRBD2	TRBV7-2	TRBJ2-5	TGTGCCAGCAGCGGGCGGGGGGGTAGTGAGACCCAGTACTTC	CASSGRGGSETQYF
few	14	NA	TRBV20-1	TRBJ2-4	TGCAGTGCCGTCCATTGGGGGACGGGAAACATTCAGTACTTC	CSAVHWGTGNIQYF
NA	15	TRBD2	TRBV12-3/TRBV12-4	TRBJ2-1	TGTGCCAGCACCCGGACTAGCTCGGGGGGTAATGAGCAGTTCTTC	CASTRTSSGGNEQFF